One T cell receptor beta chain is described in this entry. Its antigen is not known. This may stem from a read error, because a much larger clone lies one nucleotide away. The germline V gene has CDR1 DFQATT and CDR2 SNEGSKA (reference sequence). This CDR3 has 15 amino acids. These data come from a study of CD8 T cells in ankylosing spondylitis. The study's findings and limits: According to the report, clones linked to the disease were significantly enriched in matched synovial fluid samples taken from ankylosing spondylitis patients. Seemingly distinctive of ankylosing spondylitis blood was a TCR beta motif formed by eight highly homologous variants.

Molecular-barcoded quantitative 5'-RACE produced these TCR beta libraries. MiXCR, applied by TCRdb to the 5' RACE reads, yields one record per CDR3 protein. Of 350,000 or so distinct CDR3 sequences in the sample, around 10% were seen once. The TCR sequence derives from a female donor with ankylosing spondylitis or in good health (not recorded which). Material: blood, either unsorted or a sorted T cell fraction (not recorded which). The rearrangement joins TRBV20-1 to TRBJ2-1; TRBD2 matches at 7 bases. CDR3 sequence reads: CSARPLAESYIEQFF. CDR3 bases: TGCAGTGCTAGACCTCTAGCGGAATCCTACATTGAGCAGTTCTTC.